This T cell receptor beta chain emerged from a study of T cells in Graves' hyperthyroidism and ophthalmopathy. In its sample, this clonotype was seen many times. V gave up 3 bases and J gave up 3 bases, with 6 bases separating them. This CDR3 spans 12 amino acids. Among the patients, aged 18 to 65, hyperthyroidism was newly diagnosed and had lasted under 2 months. A patient was excluded if there was uncontrolled infection, other autoimmune disease, pregnancy or lactation. There were TCR beta CDR3 regions amplified from RNA transcripts. A set of HTBI primers served as the primers for a first-round RT-PCR of the TCR CDR3. MiXCR, run by TCRdb on the multiplex PCR reads, gives a single entry per CDR3 protein. The table lists 300,000 to 400,000 distinct CDR3 sequences, approximately 15% of them singletons.

Sequencing was carried out using blood. This receptor was taken from a woman aged 55-70 years with Graves' hyperthyroidism. The chain carries TRBV12-3 or TRBV12-4 and TRBJ2-7, with no clear D. Written as DNA, the CDR3 is TGTGCCAGCAGTTTGGCGAACTACGAGCAGTACTTC. Translated, it gives CASSLANYEQYF.